The 10 T cell receptor beta chains below were found in one sample sequenced in a study of CDR3 diversity in severe acne. MiXCR, run by TCRdb on the PCR reads, gives a single entry per CDR3 protein. The profile covers under 95,000 distinct CDR3 sequences, with roughly half appearing a single time and 10% taken by the ten largest. Sequenced: blood. These TCRs come from a male donor in good health, serving as a control.

The rearrangement links TRBV28 to TRBJ1-4, with no clear D. Germline loops: CDR1 MDHEN, CDR2 SYDVKM. There are 11 residues in the CDR3. Trimming took off 8 bases at V and 10 bases at J, with 11 bases between the two ends. The CDR3 DNA is TGTGCCAGCTTGGCTGGTGGAAAACTGTTTTTT. The encoded protein is CASLAGGKLFF. Looking up the rest from reference TRBV28 and TRBJ1-4 gives the full variable domain: DVKVTQSSRYLVKRTGEKVFLECVQDMDHENMFWYRQDPGLGLRLIYFSYDVKMKEKGDIPEGYSVSREKKERFSLILESASTNQTSMYLCASLAGGKLFFGSGTQLSVL.

The genes are TRBV24-1 and TRBJ1-1, with a possible D match to TRBD1 (6 bases). The CDR3 has 16 amino acids. The ends were cut back, 0 bases at V and 0 bases at J, with 10 bases in the middle. Germline CDR1 reads KGHDR; CDR2 reads SFDVKD. DNA of the CDR3: TGTGCCACCAGTGATTTGAGGGGGGCCATGAACACTGAAGCTTTCTTT. Residues: CATSDLRGAMNTEAFF.

This clonotype was recorded many times. The chain has TRBV28 and TRBJ1-5; 7 bases fit TRBD1. There are 15 residues in the CDR3. The V gene end was trimmed by 7 bases and the J gene end by 0 bases; junction bases not matched to a gene: 6. Germline CDR1 and CDR2: MDHEN and SYDVKM. The CDR3 reads CASTPGTDSNQPQHF. The DNA of the CDR3 is TGTGCCAGCACTCCCGGGACAGATAGCAATCAGCCCCAGCATTTT.

In this sample, this clonotype turned up many times. The V and J genes are TRBV6-4 and TRBJ2-2; tentatively, D is TRBD1 (5 bases). There are 14 residues in the CDR3. V dropped 0 bases and J dropped 3 bases, with 5 bases sitting between them. Germline V gene sequence: CDR1 MRHNA, CDR2 SNTAGT. The CDR3 here is CASSDSQDTGELFF. CDR3 in DNA: TGTGCCAGCAGTGACTCACAGGACACCGGGGAGCTGTTTTTT.

As regards this clonotype: One base away lies a much larger clone, so this may be a sequencing read error. The rearrangement uses TRBV2 and TRBJ1-3; the D gene is possibly TRBD1 (6 bases). The CDR3 extends over 15 amino acids. Per germline, CDR1 SNHLY and CDR2 FYNNEI. The CDR3 sequence is CASSTGQSSGNTTYF. In nucleotides, the CDR3 is TGTGCCAGCAGTACCGGACAGTCCTCTGGAAACACCACATATTTT.

The gene calls are TRBV7-8 and TRBJ2-5; possibly TRBD1 for D (5 bases). There are 15 residues in the CDR3. The germline V gene encodes CDR1 SGHVS and CDR2 FQNEAQ. Trimming took 0 bases from V and 1 from J, leaving 9 bases between them. The DNA for the CDR3 is TGTGCCAGCAGCTTAGCGGATAGGGGCCAAGAGACCCAGTACTTC. This gives the protein CASSLADRGQETQYF.

This clonotype occurred a few times. The chain joins TRBV29-1 to TRBJ1-1; no clear D. The V and J ends lost 0 bases and 0 bases respectively, with 8 bases between them. Germline V gives CDR1 SQVTM, CDR2 ANQGSEA. The CDR3 runs 14 residues. The CDR3 nucleotides read TGCAGCGTTGAAGAACTCGCCATGAACACTGAAGCTTTCTTT. The encoded protein is CSVEELAMNTEAFF.

This clonotype was found many times. The rearrangement uses TRBV4-1 and TRBJ1-5; D gene uncertain. CDR1 and CDR2 (germline): MGHRA, YSYEKL. The V and J ends lost 0 bases and 9 bases respectively, with 18 bases between them. There are 16 residues in the CDR3. The CDR3 DNA follows: TGCGCCAGCAGCCAAGAAACGAGTTGGACCCCCGGGCCCCAGCATTTT. Its protein is CASSQETSWTPGPQHF.

V gene TRBV9 combines with J gene TRBJ2-1, with D perhaps assigned TRBD1 or TRBD2 (5 bases each). The CDR3 runs 15 residues. The germline V and J ends were trimmed by 4 bases and 4 bases, with 15 bases remaining between them. Germline lookup yields CDR1 SGDLS and CDR2 YYNGEE. The CDR3 here is CASSLDSGRYNEQFF. As DNA, the CDR3 is TGTGCCAGCAGCCTAGACAGCGGACGATACAATGAGCAGTTCTTC.

This clonotype is a singleton in its sample. With a much larger clone just one base away, this may be a read error. No conserved phenylalanine or tryptophan ends this CDR3, so it is likely a read error. The chain employs TRBV6-5 and TRBJ1-5; possibly TRBD1 for D (6 bases). The V end was cut by 6 bases, the J end by 5 bases, with 17 bases between. CDR1 and CDR2 (germline): MNHEY, SVGAGI. The CDR3 spans 15 residues. CDR3 amino acids: CASRRGGQQDQPQHL. CDR3 DNA sequence: TGTGCCAGCAGACGTGGTGGACAGCAGGATCAGCCCCAGCATCTT.